This T cell receptor (beta chain) emerged from a study of regulatory T cells in long-lasting Graves disease. Time point given: newly diagnosed GD, antithyroid drugs for less than 3 months. Making the TCR library involved RNA that had been extracted from PBMCs. In its sample, this clonotype was seen many times. Per the germline V gene, CDR1 is SEHNR and CDR2 is FQNEAQ (reference sequence). Germline trimming cut 4 bases from V and 3 bases from J; bases unmatched to any gene: 8. There are 18 residues in the CDR3. Building the TCR beta libraries relied on iRepertoire HTBI primers, and CDR3 regions underwent Arm-PCR. As handled by the study authors: From all samples, identification returned 11 to 15 TRBJ and approximately 61 TRBV segments. TCRdb recomputed calls from the multiplex PCR reads with MiXCR, one row per CDR3 protein. The V and J calls follow TCRdb's processing rather than the paper's. The sample includes 200,000 to 250,000 distinct CDR3 sequences, 15% to 20% of them seen just once.

The V call is TRBV7-9, the J call TRBJ2-2, with TRBD2 matching over 13 bases. Here the sequenced sample was peripheral blood mononuclear cells (PBMCs), taken at new diagnosis, from a patient treated with antithyroid drugs. This sequence originates from a female donor with Graves disease. CDR3: CASSSWTSGSFDTGELFF. CDR3 coding DNA: TGTGCCAGCAGCTCCTGGACTAGCGGGAGTTTTGACACCGGGGAGCTGTTTTTT.